This TCR beta chain derives from a study of blood T cells in healthy people across ages (dated by TCRdb to the mid-2010s). With respect to the entire study: In model experiments, template switching captured roughly one uniquely barcoded TCR beta cDNA molecule for every two T cells. Age-related changes in TCR beta repertoire diversity were measured in the study by deep sequencing normalized with unique cDNA molecular identifiers. For two donors (one aged 18 to 29 and one aged 80 or older), the study analyzed two additional independent replicas of 1 million unique cDNA reads from the same blood draw. To avoid experimental bias, donors of different ages were distributed randomly across sequencing lanes. Four age groups were formed from the donors: young (average approximately 15 years), middle-aged (approximately 40), aged (around 62) and long-lived (approximately 78).

The CDR3 covers 16 residues, taking in both the cysteine and the phenylalanine. Only the CDR3 DNA stays, 48 bases, in frame from base 1. CDR1 is given as KGHDR and CDR2 as SFDVKD, both from the germline V gene. Relative to germline, V is missing 1 base and J is missing 3 bases, with 3 bases of the junction outside any gene match. Systemically healthy Caucasian individuals from Russia, approximately 39 in total and aged roughly 6 to 100 years, were included as donors. Each donor gave ten milliliters of peripheral blood, collected into EDTA-treated Vacutainer tubes. Ficoll-Paque density-gradient centrifugation was used to isolate PBMCs, with at least 6 million per sample. Trizol reagent was used to extract total RNA from PBMCs, with at least 6 micrograms per sample. Naive CD45RAhigh/CD27high T cell percentages were measured by flow cytometry on a PBMC aliquot from every donor. The library was built by means of 5' RACE. TCRdb shows the sequencer as Illumina HiSeq 2500. A second PCR of about 7 to 12 cycles was performed with a sample-barcoded 5' primer and a J-beta primer mix. A unique molecular identifier was introduced onto each TCR beta cDNA molecule by a template-switch 5' adaptor carrying 12 random nucleotides. Each sample yielded at least 2.5 million CDR3-containing paired-end reads. All of the RNA was converted into first-strand cDNA using the Mint cDNA synthesis kit, with a TRBC-specific oligonucleotide serving as the primer. Following uracil-DNA glycosylase treatment, all cDNA underwent a first 18-cycle PCR with the universal primers M1SS and BC2_uni_R. The authors' pipeline ran thus. Normalization of each sample was performed by random selection of 1 million high-quality reads, each carrying a distinct molecular identifier. Reads with shared molecular identifiers were discarded instead of being binned into consensus sequences. MiTCR, set to a Q25 quality threshold and the strictest error-elimination algorithm, was used for CDR3 identification, clonotype clustering and error correction. Lower-bound total TCR beta diversity was estimated with a nonparametric unseen species model using Euler transformation. TCRdb ran its own pipeline on the public reads, namely fastp trimming at Q25 and MiXCR clone calling, and kept in-frame beta chains. Identical CDR3 protein sequences are pooled into one entry, listed with their most common genes and DNA. The V and J calls shown here were made by TCRdb, not taken from the authors' results. The sample table records about 780,000 distinct CDR3 sequences; 35% to 60% of these occur just once. The top ten hold roughly 18% of the sample.

On the study overall, not on this receptor specifically: Since profiling was done on bulk unsorted PBMCs, naive and antigen-experienced compartments could not be conclusively compared. Total diversity estimates from one million sequenced T cells were considered lower bounds and underestimates. Observed TCR beta diversity per million T cells fell roughly linearly with age, and a significant reduction was already apparent by age roughly 41. Compared with the aged group, the long-lived group had more naive CD4+ T cells, fewer expanded clones and increased TCR diversity, suggesting age selection. Because the CMV infection status of the donors was unknown, age-related changes in expanded clonotypes may potentially have been confounded. The percentage of naive T cells measured by flow cytometry correlated strongly with observed TCR beta diversity.

A note on this clonotype: The target of this receptor is not known. No qualities accompany the bases; no much larger clone lies one base away.

The chain is encoded by TRBV24-1 joined to TRBJ2-1; 9 central nucleotides agree with TRBD2. This clonotype was obtained from a man at least 80 years old in good health. Sequenced input: blood. In nucleotides, the sequence is TGTGCCACCAGTGATTTAAAAGCGGGAGGCTACAATGAGCAGTTCTTC. It codes for CATSDLKAGGYNEQFF.